The source of this TCR beta chain is a study of cytomegalovirus exposure and HLA in healthy donors. The PCR employed 60 Vbeta primers together with 13 Jbeta primers. The table came from immunoSEQ multiplex PCR; TCRdb's copy has only in-frame clones and leaves some out. The table lists 210,000 or so clones, over 75% of them singletons. Germline CDR1 is MNHEY and CDR2 is SVGAGI. Trimming took off 2 bases at V and 12 bases at J, with 17 bases between the two ends. The CDR3 loop spans 15 amino acids. The specimen sequenced was PBMCs. The chain joins TRBV6-5 to TRBJ1-6; D not certain. This clonotype originated in a girl aged 2-9 years in good health and CMV-seronegative. Here the CDR3 reads CASSYRGTPFGPLHF. The CDR3 bases are TGTGCCAGCAGTTACCGGGGTACCCCCTTCGGACCCCTCCACTTT.